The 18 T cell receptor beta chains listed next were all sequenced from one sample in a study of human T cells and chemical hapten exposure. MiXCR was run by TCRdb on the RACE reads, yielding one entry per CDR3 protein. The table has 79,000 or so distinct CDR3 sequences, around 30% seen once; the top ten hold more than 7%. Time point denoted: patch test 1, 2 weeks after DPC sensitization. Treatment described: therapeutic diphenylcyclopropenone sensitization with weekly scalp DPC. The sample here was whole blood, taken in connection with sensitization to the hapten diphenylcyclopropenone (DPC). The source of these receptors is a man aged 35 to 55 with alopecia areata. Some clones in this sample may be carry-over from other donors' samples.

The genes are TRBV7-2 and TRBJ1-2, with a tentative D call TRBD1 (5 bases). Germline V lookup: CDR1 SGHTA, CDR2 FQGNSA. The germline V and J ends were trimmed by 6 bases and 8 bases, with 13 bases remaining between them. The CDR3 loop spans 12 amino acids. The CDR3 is CASSYDRDGYTF. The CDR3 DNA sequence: TGTGCCAGCAGTTACGACAGAGACGGCTACACCTTC.

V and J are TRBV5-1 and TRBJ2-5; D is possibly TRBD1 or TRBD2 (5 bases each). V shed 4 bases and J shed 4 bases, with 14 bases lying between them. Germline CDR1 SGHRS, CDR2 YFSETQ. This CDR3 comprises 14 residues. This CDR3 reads CASSPPGPAETQYF. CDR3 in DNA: TGCGCCAGCAGCCCCCCGGGACCCGCAGAGACCCAGTACTTC.

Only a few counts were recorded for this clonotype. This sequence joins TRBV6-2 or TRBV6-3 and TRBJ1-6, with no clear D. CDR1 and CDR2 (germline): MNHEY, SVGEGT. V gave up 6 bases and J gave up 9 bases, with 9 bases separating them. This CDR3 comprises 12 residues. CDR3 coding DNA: TGTGCCAGCAGACTAGGAAGTTCACCCCTCCACTTT. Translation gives CASRLGSSPLHF.

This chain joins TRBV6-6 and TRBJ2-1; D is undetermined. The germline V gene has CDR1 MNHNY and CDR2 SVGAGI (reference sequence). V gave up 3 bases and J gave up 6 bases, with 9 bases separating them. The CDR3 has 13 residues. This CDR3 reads CASSYSSPNEQFF. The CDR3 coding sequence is TGTGCCAGCAGTTATTCCAGCCCCAATGAGCAGTTCTTC.

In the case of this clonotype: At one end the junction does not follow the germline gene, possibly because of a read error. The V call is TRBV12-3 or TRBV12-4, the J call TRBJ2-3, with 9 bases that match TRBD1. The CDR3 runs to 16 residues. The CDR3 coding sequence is TGTGCCAGCAAGCCCGGGACAGGGTTTCTCACAGATACGCGGTATTTT. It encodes CASKPGTGFLTDTRYF.

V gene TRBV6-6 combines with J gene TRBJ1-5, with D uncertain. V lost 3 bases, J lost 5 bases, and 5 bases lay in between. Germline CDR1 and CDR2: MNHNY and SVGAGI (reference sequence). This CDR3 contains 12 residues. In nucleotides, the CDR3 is TGTGCCAGCAGTTATGAAGATCAGCCCCAGCATTTT. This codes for CASSYEDQPQHF.

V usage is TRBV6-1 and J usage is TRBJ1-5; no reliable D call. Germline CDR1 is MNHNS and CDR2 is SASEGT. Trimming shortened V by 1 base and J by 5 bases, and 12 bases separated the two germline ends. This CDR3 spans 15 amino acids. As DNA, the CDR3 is TGTGCCAGCAGTGAAGAAGGGCTTGACCATCAGCCCCAGCATTTT. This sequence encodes CASSEEGLDHQPQHF.

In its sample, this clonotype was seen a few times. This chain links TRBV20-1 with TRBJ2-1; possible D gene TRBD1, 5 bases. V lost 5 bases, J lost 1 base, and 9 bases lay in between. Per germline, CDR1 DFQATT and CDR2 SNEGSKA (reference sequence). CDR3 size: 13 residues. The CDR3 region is CSAPGWSYNEQFF. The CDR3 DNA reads TGCAGTGCTCCAGGGTGGTCCTACAATGAGCAGTTCTTC.

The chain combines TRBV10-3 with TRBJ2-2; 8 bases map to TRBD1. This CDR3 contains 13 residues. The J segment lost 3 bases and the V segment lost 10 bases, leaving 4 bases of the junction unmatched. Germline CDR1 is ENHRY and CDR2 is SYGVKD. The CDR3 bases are TGTGCCAGCAGGGGGCGGGACACCGGGGAGCTGTTTTTT. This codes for CASRGRDTGELFF.

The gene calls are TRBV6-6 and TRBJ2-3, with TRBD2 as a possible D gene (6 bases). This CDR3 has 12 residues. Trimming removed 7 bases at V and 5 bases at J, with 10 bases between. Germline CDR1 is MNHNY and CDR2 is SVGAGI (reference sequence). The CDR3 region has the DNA TGTGCCAGCAAGGAGGGGAAAGATACGCAGTATTTT. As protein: CASKEGKDTQYF.

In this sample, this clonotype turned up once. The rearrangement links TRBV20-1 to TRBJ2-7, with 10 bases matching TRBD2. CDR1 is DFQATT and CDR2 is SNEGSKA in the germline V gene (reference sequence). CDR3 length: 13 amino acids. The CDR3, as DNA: TGCAGATCTAGCGGGAGATCGGTGCACGAGCAGTACTTC. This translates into CRSSGRSVHEQYF.

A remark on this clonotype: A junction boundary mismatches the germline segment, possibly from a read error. The CDR3 reads CASSFRAGVAGALNTETFF. The CDR3 bases are TGTGCCAGCAGCTTCCGGGCCGGGGTCGCAGGGGCGTTGAACACTGAAACTTTCTTT. This chain links TRBV11-2 with TRBJ1-1; D is possibly TRBD1 (6 bases). Germline CDR1 and CDR2: SGHAT and FQNNGV. This CDR3 spans 19 amino acids.

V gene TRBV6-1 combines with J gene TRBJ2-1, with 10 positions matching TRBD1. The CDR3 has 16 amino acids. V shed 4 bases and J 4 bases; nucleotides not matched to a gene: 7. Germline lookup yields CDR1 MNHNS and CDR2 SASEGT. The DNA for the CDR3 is TGTGCCAGCAGTGGACAGGGGGCTAGTAGATACAATGAGCAGTTCTTC. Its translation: CASSGQGASRYNEQFF.

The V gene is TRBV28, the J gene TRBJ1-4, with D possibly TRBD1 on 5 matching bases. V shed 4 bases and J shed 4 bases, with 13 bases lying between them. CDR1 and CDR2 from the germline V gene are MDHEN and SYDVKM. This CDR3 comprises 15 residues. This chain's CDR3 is CASSSPGTVNEKLFF. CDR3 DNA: TGTGCCAGCAGTTCCCCCGGGACGGTTAATGAAAAACTGTTTTTT.

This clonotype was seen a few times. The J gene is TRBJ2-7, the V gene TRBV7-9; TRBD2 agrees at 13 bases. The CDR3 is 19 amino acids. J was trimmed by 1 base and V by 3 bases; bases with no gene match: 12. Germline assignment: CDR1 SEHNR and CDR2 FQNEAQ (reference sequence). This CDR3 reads CASSFLLAGGPSRSYEQYF. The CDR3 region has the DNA TGTGCCAGCAGCTTTTTACTAGCGGGAGGGCCGTCCCGTTCCTACGAGCAGTACTTC.

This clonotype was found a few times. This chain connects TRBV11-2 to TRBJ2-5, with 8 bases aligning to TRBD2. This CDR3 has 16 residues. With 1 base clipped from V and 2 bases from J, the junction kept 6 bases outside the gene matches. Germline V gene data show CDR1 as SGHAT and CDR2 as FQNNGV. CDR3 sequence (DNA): TGTGCCAGCAGCTTAGGGGGACTAGTGGGTCAAGAGACCCAGTACTTC. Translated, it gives CASSLGGLVGQETQYF.

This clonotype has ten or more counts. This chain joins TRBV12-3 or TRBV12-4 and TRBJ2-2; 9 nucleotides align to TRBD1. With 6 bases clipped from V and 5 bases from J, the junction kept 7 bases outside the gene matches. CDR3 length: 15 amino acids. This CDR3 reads CASRPGTGKTGELFF. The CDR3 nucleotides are TGTGCCAGCAGACCCGGGACAGGGAAAACCGGGGAGCTGTTTTTT.

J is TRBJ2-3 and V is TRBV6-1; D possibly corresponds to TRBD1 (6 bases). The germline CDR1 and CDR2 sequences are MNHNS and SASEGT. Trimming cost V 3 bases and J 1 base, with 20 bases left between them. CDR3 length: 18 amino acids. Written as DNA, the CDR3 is TGTGCCAGCAGTGACTCATTATTAAGAGGGGGAGGCACAGATACGCAGTATTTT. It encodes CASSDSLLRGGGTDTQYF.